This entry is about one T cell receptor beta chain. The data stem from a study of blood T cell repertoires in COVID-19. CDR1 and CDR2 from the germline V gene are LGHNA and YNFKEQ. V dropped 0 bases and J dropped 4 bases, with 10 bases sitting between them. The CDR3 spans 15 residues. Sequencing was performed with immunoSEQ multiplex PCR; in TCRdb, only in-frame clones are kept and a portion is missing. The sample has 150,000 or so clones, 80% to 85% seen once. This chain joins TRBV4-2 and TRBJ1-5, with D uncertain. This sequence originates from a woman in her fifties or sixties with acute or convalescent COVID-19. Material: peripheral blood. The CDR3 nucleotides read TGTGCCAGCAGCCAAGATTCGGGTGCGAATCAGCCCCAGCATTTT. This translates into CASSQDSGANQPQHF.